Listed here are 19 T cell receptor beta chains from one sample, sequenced in a study of shared clonotypes between healthy human individuals. The method was immunoSEQ multiplex PCR; TCRdb's version includes in-frame clones alone and lacks a portion of them. The sample consists of about 2.4 million clones, 90% to 95% of them appearing once. Input material: naive CD4+ T cells from PBMCs. Indicated subset: CD45RA+ positively selected. These receptors originate from a man aged 18 to 35 in good health. Some clones in this sample may be carry-over from other donors' samples.

V usage is TRBV27 and J usage is TRBJ2-3, with 15 bases aligning to TRBD2. Looked up from germline, CDR1 is MNHEY and CDR2 is SMNVEV (reference sequence). J was trimmed by 1 base and V by 5 bases; bases with no gene match: 13. The CDR3 sequence is 20 residues long. The CDR3 protein is CASSADRVGLAGGRTDTQYF. In DNA, the CDR3 is TGTGCCAGCAGTGCGGACAGGGTAGGACTAGCGGGAGGGCGCACAGATACGCAGTATTTT.

This sequence joins TRBV9 and TRBJ2-1, with unresolved D. Trimming cost V 5 bases and J 7 bases, with 22 bases left between them. This CDR3 is 16 amino acids long. Per germline, CDR1 SGDLS and CDR2 YYNGEE. CDR3 nucleotide sequence: TGTGCCAGCAGTCCTTGGACCGGCCTAGTGGTTAATGAGCAGTTCTTC. This encodes CASSPWTGLVVNEQFF.

The gene calls are TRBV2 and TRBJ2-1; 8 nucleotides match TRBD1. V gave up 8 bases and J gave up 4 bases; unmatched junction bases: 4. The CDR3 length is 13 residues. Germline V CDR1 and CDR2: SNHLY, FYNNEI. This CDR3 reads CASGWTGYNEQFF. CDR3 nucleotides: TGTGCCAGCGGATGGACAGGGTACAATGAGCAGTTCTTC.

The chain recombines TRBV5-6 with TRBJ1-4; D gene uncertain. The CDR3 length is 15 residues. The germline V gene encodes CDR1 SGHDT and CDR2 YYEEEE. V was shortened by 0 bases and J by 4 bases, with 10 bases between the two germline ends. CDR3 DNA sequence: TGTGCCAGCAGCTTGGGCGTGGGGAATAATGAAAAACTGTTTTTT. This encodes CASSLGVGNNEKLFF.

The chain is built from TRBV5-1 and TRBJ2-7, with 10 bases that match TRBD2. Per the germline V gene, CDR1 is SGHRS and CDR2 is YFSETQ. The ends lost 4 bases at V and 2 bases at J; junction bases unmatched: 6. The CDR3 has 15 residues. The CDR3 reads CASSPGLAEPYEQYF. The DNA for the CDR3 is TGCGCCAGCAGCCCAGGACTAGCGGAACCCTACGAGCAGTACTTC.

This chain connects TRBV21-1 to TRBJ2-7. TRBV21-1 is deemed a pseudogene. This CDR3 spans 13 amino acids. This chain's CDR3 is CASSRKDGLEGYF. For the CDR3, the DNA is TGTGCCAGCAGCAGAAAAGACGGTCTCGAAGGGTACTTC.

Only a few counts were recorded for this clone. The chain combines TRBV4-1 with TRBJ1-1, with 7 bases identical to TRBD1. The V segment lost 6 bases and the J segment 4 bases; nucleotides outside the gene matches: 14. Germline CDR1 is MGHRA and CDR2 is YSYEKL. CDR3 length: 16 amino acids. The CDR3 here is CASRSYATGQVTEAFF. The DNA for the CDR3 is TGCGCCAGCAGGTCCTACGCGACAGGGCAAGTCACTGAAGCTTTCTTT.

The chain carries TRBV14 and TRBJ2-5; the D gene could be TRBD1 or TRBD2 (5 bases each). Germline V CDR1 and CDR2: SGHDN, FVKESK. Trimming took off 4 bases at V and 5 bases at J, with 20 bases between the two ends. This CDR3 comprises 16 residues. The CDR3 region is CASSPRGAAKRETQYF. In DNA form, the CDR3 reads TGTGCCAGCAGCCCTAGGGGAGCGGCGAAACGGGAGACCCAGTACTTC. The full variable domain, its missing parts supplied by reference TRBV14 and TRBJ2-5, is EAGVTQFPSHSVIEKGQTVTLRCDPISGHDNLYWYRRVMGKEIKFLLHFVKESKQDESGMPNNRFLAERTGGTYSTLKVQPAELEDSGVYFCASSPRGAAKRETQYFGPGTRLLVL.

With regard to this clone: Distinct nucleotide sequences in the sample also encode this CDR3. This sequence joins TRBV18 and TRBJ2-7; D is ambiguous. Germline V gives CDR1 KGHSH, CDR2 LQKENI. The V gene lost 1 base and the J gene lost 5 bases, with 6 bases spanning the gap. The CDR3 runs to 12 residues. The CDR3 DNA follows: TGTGCCAGCTCACCACTTGAGAACGAGCAGTACTTC. It codes for CASSPLENEQYF.

The V gene is TRBV5-1, the J gene TRBJ2-2; 14 bases agree with TRBD2. The CDR3 sequence is 17 residues long. After removal of 4 bases from V and 4 bases from J, the junction contained 6 bases not matched to a gene. Germline values: CDR1 SGHRS, CDR2 YFSETQ. CDR3 sequence: CASSQRLAGGSTGELFF. DNA for the CDR3: TGCGCCAGCAGCCAAAGACTAGCGGGAGGGAGCACCGGGGAGCTGTTTTTT.

To note about this clone: The junction does not match germline at one end; this may be a read error. Additional DNA sequences in this sample encode the identical CDR3. The chain couples TRBV11-3 to TRBJ2-1; possible D gene TRBD2, 5 bases. The germline CDR1 and CDR2 sequences are SGHNT and YENEEA. The CDR3 has 15 residues. CDR3 amino acids: CASSLEAGSYNEQFF. CDR3 in DNA: TGTGCCAGCAGCCTAGAGGCGGGCTCCTACAATGAGCAGTTCTTC. The variable domain in full, completed from reference TRBV11-3 and TRBJ2-1, reads EAGVVQSPRYKIIEKKQPVAFWCNPISGHNTLYWYLQNLGQGPELLIRYENEEAVDDSQLPKDRFSAERLKGVDSTLKIQPAELGDSAVYLCASSLEAGSYNEQFFGPGTRLTVL.

The CDR3 region has the DNA TGCAGCGTGGCGGCGCAGGGGTACACCGGGGAGCTGTTTTTT. Its translation: CSVAAQGYTGELFF. The V and J genes are TRBV29-1 and TRBJ2-2; a possible D gene is TRBD1 (6 bases). With 6 bases removed from V and 3 bases from J, the gap between germline ends came to 14 bases. CDR3 length: 14 amino acids. Per the germline V gene, CDR1 is SQVTM and CDR2 is ANQGSEA.

The rearrangement uses TRBV7-9 and TRBJ2-5; D unclear. V gave up 8 bases and J gave up 7 bases, with 17 bases separating them. CDR1 and CDR2 from the germline V gene are SEHNR and FQNEAQ (reference sequence). The CDR3 length is 13 residues. The CDR3 DNA is TGTGCCAGCCCCTCCAACGATGGGCTGACCCAGTACTTC. Translated: CASPSNDGLTQYF.

V usage is TRBV19 and J usage is TRBJ1-1; D remains ambiguous. V lost 5 bases and J lost 1, with 8 bases in between. CDR1 is LNHDA and CDR2 is SQIVND in the germline V gene (reference sequence). This CDR3 is 13 amino acids long. The chain's CDR3 is CASSALGNTEAFF. DNA of the CDR3: TGTGCCAGTAGTGCGCTGGGGAACACTGAAGCTTTCTTT.

V gene TRBV4-3 combines with J gene TRBJ1-5; D uncertain. The CDR3 runs to 13 residues. Trimming removed 0 bases at V and 5 bases at J, with 5 bases between. Per the germline V gene, CDR1 is LGHNA and CDR2 is YSLEER. The CDR3 sequence: CASSQEPHQPQHF. CDR3 coding DNA: TGCGCCAGCAGCCAAGAACCCCATCAGCCCCAGCATTTT.

V and J are TRBV2 and TRBJ2-1, with 8 bases lining up with TRBD1. Germline CDR1 and CDR2: SNHLY and FYNNEI. The trim removed 6 bases at V and 11 bases at J, leaving 18 bases unmatched. The CDR3 has 16 residues. The CDR3 region is CASSVQPGGIGSKQFF. The CDR3 DNA sequence: TGTGCCAGCAGCGTGCAACCAGGGGGCATTGGGTCGAAGCAGTTCTTC.

This clone was detected once. The sample contains more than one DNA sequence encoding this CDR3. The chain combines TRBV5-1 with TRBJ2-3; D ambiguous. The CDR3 consists of 13 residues. Germline V gene lookup returns CDR1 SGHRS and CDR2 YFSETQ. V shed 1 base and J shed 4 bases, with 7 bases lying between them. The CDR3 region is CASSLIPADTQYF. Written as DNA, the CDR3 is TGCGCCAGCAGCTTGATTCCCGCAGATACGCAGTATTTT. Supplemented by reference TRBV5-1 and TRBJ2-3, the full variable domain reads KAGVTQTPRYLIKTRGQQVTLSCSPISGHRSVSWYQQTPGQGLQFLFEYFSETQRNKGNFPGRFSGRQFSNSRSEMNVSTLELGDSALYLCASSLIPADTQYFGPGTRLTVL.

The V call is TRBV20-1, the J call TRBJ1-4, with D uncertain. V was shortened by 1 base and J by 12 bases, with 9 bases between the two germline ends. Germline lookup yields CDR1 DFQATT and CDR2 SNEGSKA (reference sequence). CDR3 length: 11 residues. CDR3 DNA sequence: TGCAGTGCTAGAGGTCCCGGGGAACTGTTTTTT. Encoded protein: CSARGPGELFF.

This clone was recorded once. The rearrangement uses TRBV18 and TRBJ2-5; TRBD1 matches 7 bases. Germline V gene sequence: CDR1 KGHSH, CDR2 LQKENI. The CDR3 sequence is 13 residues long. The ends lost 6 bases at V and 4 bases at J; junction bases unmatched: 5. The CDR3 is CASSGTVGETQYF. CDR3 sequence (DNA): TGTGCCAGCTCGGGGACAGTTGGAGAGACCCAGTACTTC.